Following are 16 T cell receptor beta chains from one sample sequenced in a study of blood T cells in healthy people across ages. A J-beta primer mix and a sample-barcoded 5' primer were used in a second PCR of roughly 7 to 12 cycles. From the 5' RACE reads, TCRdb called clonotypes with MiXCR, one entry per CDR3 protein. The sample has 1.5 million to 2 million distinct CDR3 sequences; roughly 32% are singletons. The specimen sequenced was blood. The receptors come from a woman younger than 45 in good health.

Remarks on this clonotype: Relative to the germline gene, one junction end is altered; a read error may explain this. The chain couples TRBV4-1 to TRBJ2-7; D perhaps matches TRBD1 (7 bases). CDR3 length: 19 residues. CDR1 and CDR2 from the germline V gene are MGHRA and YSYEKL. CDR3 protein: CASSQGEAGGLGVVYGQYF. CDR3 coding DNA: TGCGCCAGCAGCCAAGGCGAGGCAGGGGGGCTCGGCGTTGTCTACGGGCAGTACTTC.

The genes are TRBV6-1 and TRBJ1-1; D remains ambiguous. The ends were cut back, 2 bases at V and 1 base at J, with 5 bases in the middle. The germline V gene has CDR1 MNHNS and CDR2 SASEGT. CDR3 length: 13 residues. The chain's CDR3 is CASSELRNTEAFF. The CDR3 DNA sequence: TGTGCCAGCAGTGAATTGAGGAACACTGAAGCTTTCTTT.

For this clonotype: Being one base from a much bigger clone, this may be a read error. CDR3 region: CASSQGSRRHSNYEQYF. The CDR3 nucleotides read TGCGCCAGCAGCCAAGGTAGCCGTCGACACTCGAATTACGAGCAGTACTTC. The genes are TRBV4-1 and TRBJ2-5, with unresolved D. The DNA matches TRBJ2-7 better at its end, which makes the J call doubtful. The germline gives CDR1 MGHRA, CDR2 YSYEKL. This CDR3 has 17 residues.

The gene calls are TRBV20-1 and TRBJ2-3; D is possibly TRBD2 (7 bases). V was clipped by 7 bases and J by 5 bases, with 13 bases between them. The CDR3 loop spans 12 amino acids. In germline, CDR1 is DFQATT, CDR2 SNEGSKA (reference sequence). The CDR3 nucleotides are TGCAGTGTAAGCGGGACAAAAGATACGCAGTATTTT. Translated, it gives CSVSGTKDTQYF.

This clonotype appeared a few times. The V gene is TRBV20-1, the J gene TRBJ1-2; tentative D call: TRBD1 (6 bases). Deletions cut 0 bases from V and 2 bases from J, with 10 bases between. Germline V gene sequence: CDR1 DFQATT, CDR2 SNEGSKA (reference sequence). The CDR3 is made up of 14 amino acids. In nucleotides, the CDR3 is TGCAGTGCTAGAGATCGAGGGGGGAACTATGGCTACACCTTC. Its translation: CSARDRGGNYGYTF.

This clonotype has just a few counts. The rearrangement uses TRBV2 and TRBJ2-5; unclear D gene. Trimming pared 6 bases from V and 2 bases from J, leaving 13 bases between. Germline V gene data show CDR1 as SNHLY and CDR2 as FYNNEI. The CDR3 is 14 amino acids. The DNA for the CDR3 is TGTGCCAGCAGCCCCAGCCGACGTCAAGAGACCCAGTACTTC. The encoded protein is CASSPSRRQETQYF. Complete variable domain (other parts from reference TRBV2 and TRBJ2-5): EPEVTQTPSHQVTQMGQEVILRCVPISNHLYFYWYRQILGQKVEFLVSFYNNEISEKSEIFDDQFSVERPDGSNFTLKIRSTKLEDSAMYFCASSPSRRQETQYFGPGTRLLVL.

V is TRBV4-1 and J is TRBJ2-7, with 9 bases lining up with TRBD1. CDR3 length: 17 residues. V gave up 4 bases and J gave up 1 base; unmatched junction bases: 11. Germline V gene sequence: CDR1 MGHRA, CDR2 YSYEKL. CDR3 nucleotides: TGCGCCAGCAGCCCCGAAACCGGACAGGGGTTTTCCTACGAGCAGTACTTC. Amino acids: CASSPETGQGFSYEQYF.

This clonotype has a handful of counts. The V gene is TRBV5-1, the J gene TRBJ1-1; 11 bases align to TRBD1. There are 14 residues in the CDR3. Germline V gene sequence: CDR1 SGHRS, CDR2 YFSETQ. V lost 4 bases and J lost 8; bases outside the gene matches: 7. CDR3 in DNA: TGCGCCAGCAGCCCGGGGACAGGGGGACTAGAAGCTTTCTTT. As protein: CASSPGTGGLEAFF.

This clonotype was counted ten times or more. The chain has TRBV7-9 and TRBJ2-7, with TRBD2 matching 8 bases. Germline assignment: CDR1 SEHNR and CDR2 FQNEAQ (reference sequence). V dropped 1 base and J dropped 5; count of bases not matched to a gene: 7. The CDR3 totals 15 residues. The CDR3 sequence: CASSLDRGGPDEQYF. The CDR3 nucleotides read TGTGCCAGCAGCTTAGACCGGGGGGGACCCGACGAGCAGTACTTC.

There are a few counts of this clonotype. The chain recombines TRBV10-3 with TRBJ2-2; D remains ambiguous. CDR1 is ENHRY and CDR2 is SYGVKD in the germline V gene. Trimming took off 6 bases at V and 0 bases at J, with 5 bases between the two ends. There are 13 residues in the CDR3. The CDR3 loop reads CAIRPANTGELFF. The CDR3 DNA reads TGTGCCATCAGGCCTGCGAACACCGGGGAGCTGTTTTTT.

V is TRBV11-2 and J is TRBJ2-7, with 10 positions matching TRBD1. J was trimmed by 6 bases and V by 1 base; bases with no gene match: 6. The CDR3 is 15 amino acids. CDR1 and CDR2 from the germline V gene are SGHAT and FQNNGV. CDR3 in DNA: TGTGCCAGCAGCTTAGGACAGGGGGCCCCTACCGAGCAGTACTTC. Translation: CASSLGQGAPTEQYF.

The chain links TRBV28 to TRBJ2-7; TRBD1 matches 10 bases. This CDR3 spans 13 amino acids. J was trimmed by 3 bases and V by 9 bases; bases with no gene match: 5. Germline CDR1 and CDR2: MDHEN and SYDVKM. CDR3 amino acids: CASTTGGDYEQYF. The CDR3 DNA reads TGTGCCAGTACGACAGGGGGCGACTACGAGCAGTACTTC. Drawing the rest from reference TRBV28 and TRBJ2-7, the complete variable domain is DVKVTQSSRYLVKRTGEKVFLECVQDMDHENMFWYRQDPGLGLRLIYFSYDVKMKEKGDIPEGYSVSREKKERFSLILESASTNQTSMYLCASTTGGDYEQYFGPGTRLTVT.

This clonotype was counted a few times. This chain joins TRBV9 and TRBJ2-5; no firm D call. Trimming pared 3 bases from V and 1 base from J, leaving 10 bases between. The CDR3 spans 14 residues. CDR1 is SGDLS, CDR2 YYNGEE, per germline. This chain's CDR3 is CASSARLGQETQYF. The CDR3 region has the DNA TGTGCCAGCAGCGCGAGACTGGGCCAAGAGACCCAGTACTTC. The whole variable domain, remainder taken from reference TRBV9 and TRBJ2-5, is DSGVTQTPKHLITATGQRVTLRCSPRSGDLSVYWYQQSLDQGLQFLIQYYNGEERAKGNILERFSAQQFPDLHSELNLSSLELGDSALYFCASSARLGQETQYFGPGTRLLVL.

This clonotype was recorded only once. The chain carries TRBV28 and TRBJ2-1; 7 positions agree with TRBD1. V lost 5 bases and J lost 10; bases outside the gene matches: 8. The length of the CDR3 is 13 residues. Germline loops: CDR1 MDHEN, CDR2 SYDVKM. This CDR3 is CASSRTGRREQFF. The CDR3 bases are TGTGCCAGCAGTCGGACAGGCCGGAGGGAGCAGTTCTTC.

The chain couples TRBV6-6 to TRBJ1-3; D is undetermined. The V gene's germline CDR1 is MNHNY and CDR2 SVGAGI (reference sequence). The CDR3 is 16 amino acids. Trimming stripped 2 bases from V and 0 bases from J, with 11 bases between. This CDR3 reads CASSYDSWSSGNTIYF. CDR3 coding DNA: TGTGCCAGCAGTTACGATAGTTGGTCCTCTGGAAACACCATATATTTT.

This chain joins TRBV5-1 and TRBJ2-5; 10 nucleotides line up with TRBD2. The ends lost 2 bases at V and 5 bases at J; junction bases unmatched: 6. The germline V gene encodes CDR1 SGHRS and CDR2 YFSETQ. The CDR3 has 15 amino acids. The CDR3 protein is CASSLGLAVGETQYF. The CDR3 bases are TGCGCCAGCAGCTTAGGACTAGCGGTGGGGGAGACCCAGTACTTC. The full variable domain, with the rest looked up from reference TRBV5-1 and TRBJ2-5, is KAGVTQTPRYLIKTRGQQVTLSCSPISGHRSVSWYQQTPGQGLQFLFEYFSETQRNKGNFPGRFSGRQFSNSRSEMNVSTLELGDSALYLCASSLGLAVGETQYFGPGTRLLVL.